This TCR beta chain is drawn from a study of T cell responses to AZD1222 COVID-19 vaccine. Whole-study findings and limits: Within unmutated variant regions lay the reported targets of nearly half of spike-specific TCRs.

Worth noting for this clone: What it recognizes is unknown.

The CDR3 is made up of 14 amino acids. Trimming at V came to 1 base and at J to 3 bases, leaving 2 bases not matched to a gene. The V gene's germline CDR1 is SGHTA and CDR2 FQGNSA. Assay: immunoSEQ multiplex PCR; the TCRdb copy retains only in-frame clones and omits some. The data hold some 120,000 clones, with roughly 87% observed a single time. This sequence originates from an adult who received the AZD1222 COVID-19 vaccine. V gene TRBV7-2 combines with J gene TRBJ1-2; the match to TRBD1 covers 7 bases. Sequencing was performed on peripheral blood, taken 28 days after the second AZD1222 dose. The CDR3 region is CASSLGGGDYGYTF. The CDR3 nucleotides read TGTGCCAGCAGCTTAGGAGGGGGCGACTATGGCTACACCTTC. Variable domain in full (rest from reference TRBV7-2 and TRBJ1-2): GAGVSQSPSNKVTEKGKDVELRCDPISGHTALYWYRQSLGQGLEFLIYFQGNSAPDKSGLPSDRFSAERTGGSVSTLTIQRTQQEDSAVYLCASSLGGGDYGYTFGSGTRLTVV.